The 26 T cell receptor beta chains in this list originate from one sample, sequenced in a study of regulatory T cells in long-lasting Graves disease (dated by TCRdb to about 2021). The library was made by multiplex PCR. TCRdb lists the instrument as Illumina HiSeq 4000. TCR beta libraries were built with iRepertoire HTBI primers and Arm-PCR amplification of CDR3 regions. TCRdb reanalyzed the raw reads on its own, using fastp at Q25 for trimming and MiXCR for clone calling, and kept in-frame beta chains. A single entry per CDR3 protein holds the most common genes and DNA from its merged rows. For this sample the table gives some 250,000 distinct CDR3 sequences, of which approximately 20% were detected only once. The leading ten clones occupy around 20% of the sample. The meaning of the sample's time point label: newly diagnosed GD, antithyroid drugs for less than 3 months. For both TCR sequencing and RNA sequencing, RNA was extracted from PBMCs using TRIzol.

The sequenced sample was peripheral blood mononuclear cells (PBMCs), obtained at new diagnosis, from a patient treated with antithyroid drugs. Every receptor here comes from a female donor with Graves disease.

The chain combines TRBV20-1 with TRBJ2-3; possibly TRBD2 for D (6 bases). The ends were cut back, 1 base at V and 7 bases at J, with 24 bases in the middle. The CDR3 is 17 residues long. Germline assignment: CDR1 DFQATT and CDR2 SNEGSKA (reference sequence). For the CDR3, the DNA is TGCAGTGCTAGAGGGAGTACTAGTGAGGAGGGCGTGCATACGCAGTATTTT. Translated: CSARGSTSEEGVHTQYF.

Many counts were recorded for this clonotype. This chain joins TRBV14 and TRBJ1-2; TRBD1 might be the D (5 bases). V was trimmed by 1 base and J by 5 bases, leaving 20 bases between them. This CDR3 comprises 17 residues. Germline lookup yields CDR1 SGHDN and CDR2 FVKESK. Here the CDR3 DNA reads TGTGCCAGCAGCCAAGGAGTCCTGGGGCAGGGCGGTTATGGCTACACCTTC. As protein: CASSQGVLGQGGYGYTF.

This clonotype has at least ten counts. The chain uses TRBV2 and TRBJ1-4; D is ambiguous. The CDR3 covers 13 residues. Germline V lookup: CDR1 SNHLY, CDR2 FYNNEI. Trimming removed 3 bases from V and 7 bases from J, with 9 bases in between. The CDR3 here is CASSDWQTEKLFF. The CDR3 DNA follows: TGTGCCAGCAGTGATTGGCAGACTGAAAAACTGTTTTTT.

This clonotype was recorded once. V is TRBV28 and J is TRBJ1-2; D not certain. Germline V gives CDR1 MDHEN, CDR2 SYDVKM. V lost 6 bases and J lost 3, with 14 bases in between. This CDR3 region has 14 residues. The CDR3 protein is CASRPPGPYYGYTF. The CDR3 coding sequence is TGTGCCAGCAGACCACCCGGGCCCTACTATGGCTACACCTTC.

This clonotype was counted many times. V gene TRBV24-1 combines with J gene TRBJ2-5, with TRBD1 identical over 12 bases. Germline V gives CDR1 KGHDR, CDR2 SFDVKD. V trimming: 4 bases; J trimming: 9 bases; junction bases outside the gene matches: 5. This CDR3 comprises 14 residues. The CDR3 is CATSDGTGGEPQYF. DNA of the CDR3: TGTGCCACCAGTGACGGGACAGGGGGCGAGCCCCAGTACTTC.

This clonotype was observed at least ten times. The rearrangement joins TRBV6-1 to TRBJ2-1, with 11 bases aligning to TRBD2. V gave up 5 bases and J gave up 2 bases; unmatched junction bases: 5. Germline CDR1 MNHNS, CDR2 SASEGT. The CDR3 contains 16 residues. CDR3 in DNA: TGTGCCAGCAGTACAACTAGCGGGAGAACCTACAATGAGCAGTTCTTC. This translates into CASSTTSGRTYNEQFF.

Only a few counts were recorded for this clonotype. The CDR3 protein is CASSQDQRTSGRAGYEQYF. The CDR3 DNA reads TGTGCCAGCAGCCAAGATCAAAGGACTAGCGGGAGGGCCGGGTACGAGCAGTACTTC. The chain joins TRBV14 to TRBJ2-7; 15 positions match TRBD2. The CDR3 spans 19 residues. V gave up 0 bases and J gave up 4 bases; unmatched junction bases: 10. Germline assignment: CDR1 SGHDN and CDR2 FVKESK.

This clonotype has a count of ten or more. This rearrangement joins TRBV20-1 to TRBJ2-3; weak D call: TRBD2 (5 bases). Germline V gene data show CDR1 as DFQATT and CDR2 as SNEGSKA (reference sequence). This CDR3 spans 15 amino acids. Between the trimmed V and J ends, which lost 4 bases and 0 bases, there was a span of 14 bases. The CDR3 protein is CSATLGGRSTDTQYF. CDR3 bases: TGCAGTGCTACACTTGGAGGACGGAGCACAGATACGCAGTATTTT.

Many counts were recorded for this clonotype. The chain joins TRBV20-1 to TRBJ2-3; TRBD2 matches 7 bases. V lost 6 bases, J lost 3 bases, and 6 bases stayed unmatched. CDR1 is DFQATT, CDR2 SNEGSKA, per germline (reference sequence). The CDR3 extends over 13 amino acids. In DNA, the CDR3 is TGCAGTGCCTGTTGGGGGGGGACAGATACGCAGTATTTT. It specifies CSACWGGTDTQYF.

This clonotype was seen many times. The genes are TRBV6-1 and TRBJ1-4, with TRBD1 matching 8 bases. Trimming removed 5 bases from V and 7 bases from J; junction bases left unmatched: 6. Germline V gene sequence: CDR1 MNHNS, CDR2 SASEGT. The CDR3 consists of 14 residues. In DNA form, the CDR3 reads TGTGCCAGCAGTCAACAGGGGGTTCGTGAAAAACTGTTTTTT. This sequence encodes CASSQQGVREKLFF.

Many counts were recorded for this clonotype. The chain employs TRBV6-1 and TRBJ2-7, with D perhaps matching TRBD1 or TRBD2 (5 bases each). Germline V gives CDR1 MNHNS, CDR2 SASEGT. The CDR3 runs to 14 residues. The V gene lost 7 bases and the J gene lost 2 bases, with 15 bases spanning the gap. The CDR3 region is CASTRPGTTYEQYF. CDR3 nucleotides: TGTGCCAGCACCCGGCCCGGGACCACCTACGAGCAGTACTTC.

This clonotype was detected many times. One base away lies a much larger clone, so this may be a sequencing read error. This chain joins TRBV12-3 or TRBV12-4 and TRBJ2-7; no clear D. CDR3 length equals 14 residues. V shed 1 base and J shed 0 bases, with 7 bases lying between them. The CDR3 sequence is CASSLVPFSYEQYF. The CDR3 DNA follows: TGTGCCAGCAGTTTAGTCCCTTTCTCCTACGAGCAGTACTTC.

This clonotype was picked up many times. This chain joins TRBV6-1 and TRBJ2-1; TRBD1 aligns across 7 bases. CDR1 is MNHNS and CDR2 is SASEGT in the germline V gene. J lost 7 bases, V lost 0 bases, and 6 bases had no gene match. CDR3 length equals 15 residues. This CDR3 is CASSEAVGQFNEQFF. CDR3 nucleotide sequence: TGTGCCAGCAGTGAAGCTGTGGGACAGTTTAATGAGCAGTTCTTC.

This clonotype occurred many times. The V gene is TRBV7-2, the J gene TRBJ2-1, with TRBD2 matching over 8 bases. The CDR3 totals 15 residues. Trimming at V came to 4 bases and at J to 7 bases, leaving 9 bases not matched to a gene. CDR1 and CDR2 (germline): SGHTA, FQGNSA. The chain's CDR3 is CASSSRPAGENEQFF. The CDR3 coding sequence is TGTGCCAGCAGCTCCCGTCCAGCGGGGGAGAATGAGCAGTTCTTC.

This clonotype was seen repeatedly, ten times or more. The chain joins TRBV30 to TRBJ2-7; unclear D gene. The germline CDR1 and CDR2 sequences are GTSNPN and SVGIG (reference sequence). This CDR3 comprises 14 residues. Trimming pared 2 bases from V and 0 bases from J, leaving 11 bases between. The CDR3 region is CAWSQTPGSYEQYF. The CDR3 DNA reads as TGTGCCTGGAGTCAAACCCCCGGCTCCTACGAGCAGTACTTC.

Turning to this clonotype: A much larger clone differs by one base, so this may be a read error. The chain uses TRBV18 and TRBJ2-3, with D unclear. The CDR3 extends over 14 amino acids. Looked up from germline, CDR1 is KGHSH and CDR2 is LQKENI. CDR3 DNA: TGTGTCAGCTCACCCGAGACGGATAGGTATACGCAGTATTTT. Protein: CVSSPETDRYTQYF.

V usage is TRBV19 and J usage is TRBJ2-3, with 14 bases aligning to TRBD2. Germline V gives CDR1 LNHDA, CDR2 SQIVND (reference sequence). V shed 6 bases and J 2 bases; nucleotides not matched to a gene: 1. There are 15 residues in the CDR3. The CDR3 region is CASRTSGGDTDTQYF. The CDR3 DNA reads TGTGCCAGTAGGACTAGCGGGGGGGACACAGATACGCAGTATTTT.

The V gene is TRBV6-2 or TRBV6-3, the J gene TRBJ2-1, with D uncertain. V lost 7 bases and J 10 bases, leaving 11 bases between the germline ends. The CDR3 runs to 11 residues. CDR1 MNHEY and CDR2 SVGEGT come from the germline V gene. The CDR3 coding sequence is TGTGCCAGCACCTCTTTGGGGGAGCAGTTCTTC. Residues: CASTSLGEQFF.

The CDR3 is CASSIRGSNQPQHF. The CDR3 DNA sequence: TGTGCCAGTAGTATTAGGGGAAGCAATCAGCCCCAGCATTTT. The rearrangement links TRBV19 to TRBJ1-5; possible D gene TRBD1, 5 bases. The V and J ends lost 3 bases and 1 base respectively, with 7 bases between them. There are 14 residues in the CDR3. In germline, CDR1 is LNHDA, CDR2 SQIVND (reference sequence).

This clonotype came up many times. CDR3 nucleotide sequence: TGTGCCAGCTCACCACCAGGGATTCCCTACGAGCAGTACTTC. Encoded protein: CASSPPGIPYEQYF. The rearrangement links TRBV18 to TRBJ2-7; D ambiguous. The CDR3 length is 14 residues. The V gene's germline CDR1 is KGHSH and CDR2 LQKENI. V lost 0 bases, J lost 2 bases, and 8 bases lay in between.

Ten or more counts support this clonotype. The rearrangement uses TRBV20-1 and TRBJ2-2; 7 bases line up with TRBD2. J was trimmed by 5 bases and V by 0 bases; bases with no gene match: 9. This CDR3 has 16 residues. Germline V lookup: CDR1 DFQATT, CDR2 SNEGSKA (reference sequence). CDR3 residues: CSARDRRQGGTGELFF. Written as DNA, the CDR3 is TGCAGTGCTAGAGATCGTCGGCAGGGAGGGACCGGGGAGCTGTTTTTT.

This clonotype has just a few counts. One base away lies a much larger clone, so this may be a sequencing read error. The gene calls are TRBV6-1 and TRBJ1-1; 8 bases fit TRBD1. Germline CDR1 reads MNHNS; CDR2 reads SASEGT. The junction had 9 bases not matched to a gene; V was cut back by 2 bases and J by 1 base. CDR3 length equals 17 residues. CDR3 protein: CASSEIGRGQGNTEAFF. DNA of the CDR3: TGTGCCAGCAGTGAAATAGGCAGGGGGCAGGGGAACACTGAAGCTTTCTTT.

This chain joins TRBV18 and TRBJ1-5, with no clear D. This CDR3 has 13 amino acids. Germline CDR1 is KGHSH and CDR2 is LQKENI. Trimming removed 11 bases at V and 3 bases at J, with 14 bases between. CDR3 sequence reads: CAASDGFNQPQHF. CDR3 sequence (DNA): TGTGCCGCCTCGGACGGATTCAATCAGCCCCAGCATTTT.

In its sample, this clonotype was seen many times. This CDR3 is CASSLPGWEQYF. CDR3 DNA sequence: TGTGCCAGCAGTTTACCGGGTTGGGAGCAGTACTTC. This chain uses TRBV28 with TRBJ2-7, with D hard to call. Germline V lookup: CDR1 MDHEN, CDR2 SYDVKM. CDR3 length equals 12 residues. Trimming left V 2 bases short and J 7 bases short, with 9 bases between. Together with reference TRBV28 and TRBJ2-7, the CDR3 gives the full variable domain: DVKVTQSSRYLVKRTGEKVFLECVQDMDHENMFWYRQDPGLGLRLIYFSYDVKMKEKGDIPEGYSVSREKKERFSLILESASTNQTSMYLCASSLPGWEQYFGPGTRLTVT.

The rearrangement links TRBV6-2 or TRBV6-3 to TRBJ2-3; 12 nucleotides match TRBD2. Losses at the gene ends were 4 bases for V and 5 bases for J; bases not matched to a gene: 4. This CDR3 has 15 amino acids. CDR1 and CDR2 (germline): MNHEY, SVGEGT. The CDR3 region is CASSSPGLAGDTQYF. CDR3 in DNA: TGTGCCAGCAGTTCCCCGGGACTAGCGGGAGATACGCAGTATTTT.

This clonotype was seen at least ten times. V and J are TRBV2 and TRBJ1-5; D is possibly TRBD1 (6 bases). Trimming removed 4 bases at V and 4 bases at J, with 11 bases between. The CDR3 extends over 14 amino acids. Looked up from germline, CDR1 is SNHLY and CDR2 is FYNNEI. The CDR3 DNA sequence: TGTGCCAGCAGTGGACAGGTGATTAATCAGCCCCAGCATTTT. Its translation: CASSGQVINQPQHF.